This T cell receptor (beta chain) was profiled in a study of siplizumab effects on memory and regulatory T cells. With respect to this clone: Its antigen is currently unknown.

CDR1 GTSNPN and CDR2 SVGIG come from the germline V gene (reference sequence). V lost 4 bases and J lost 4, with 13 bases in between. There are 13 residues in the CDR3. Whole-study findings and limits: Roughly 80-95% of proliferating CD4+ or CD8+ clones defied assignment to a naive or memory phenotype.

Sequencing of each sample assayed around 10^5 TCR templates. Assay used: immunoSEQ multiplex PCR; TCRdb lists only in-frame clones, some missing. The data show tens of thousands of clones, with roughly 95% seen just once and under 0.04% held by the top ten. Unstimulated naive, memory, effector memory and TEMRA subsets were sequenced, and this was done in a few donor pairs. The sample was naive CD4+ T cells sorted from blood. The sequence was obtained from a human donor in good health. The V gene is TRBV30, the J gene TRBJ1-2, with no clear D. The CDR3 bases are TGTGCCTGGACCCCTCAGCCGGGCTATGGCTACACCTTC. It specifies CAWTPQPGYGYTF.